This paragraph covers one T cell receptor beta chain sequence. The specificity of this receptor is unknown. One base away there is no much larger clone; base qualities are not given. The data were obtained in a study of beta chain features in type 1 diabetes (dated by TCRdb to 2017 to 2018). Study-wide context: Mean age, gender distribution, total cell number and subset yield did not differ between patients and healthy donors. Across all samples, almost 110 million sorted cells were examined, and cell number per subset correlated strongly with RNA yield. Whereas all 30 or so donors provided naive and central memory subsets, regulatory and stem cell-like memory subsets were isolated from just 8 patients and roughly eight healthy donors. In the study, recently diagnosed type 1 diabetes patients and matched healthy donors were compared on the TCRB repertoires of their sorted circulating CD4+ T cell subsets.

From each donor, a single peripheral blood sample of 100 to 150 mL on average was drawn into heparinised tubes. A BD FACSAria II was used to sort naive, central memory, regulatory and stem cell-like memory CD4+ T cells with a panel that included CD45RO, CCR7, CD25, CD127, CD95 and CD27. A purity above 95% was achieved for all sorted populations. Right away, PBMCs were isolated by Lymphoprep density gradient centrifugation and were stained directly, with no culture step. So that batch effects would be minimized, each experiment stained and sorted samples in pairs, pairing one healthy donor with one patient. The full study reports these points: Because small numbers of individuals were included in the HLA sub-analyses, any influence of HLA type on TCRB rearrangement was left unresolved. Because cDNA was sequenced instead of genomic DNA, activated cells with high expression could be over-represented, although the groups did not differ in activation or CD3 levels. Shorter templates might have been favored by PCR, but patient and control samples were amplified and corrected together, so both groups would have been affected equally by any skew. Naive, central memory and regulatory TCRB repertoires appeared more similar among patients than among healthy donors. In all four CD4+ subsets, TCRB CDR3 length was moderately but significantly shorter in type 1 diabetes patients. At VDJ recombination sites, type 1 diabetes patients had fewer insertions and more deleted nucleotides, which implies abnormalities in thymic rearrangement.

The High Capacity cDNA Reverse Transcription Kit was used to reverse transcribe all of the isolated RNA, meaning that expressed TCRB transcripts were what got sequenced. Naive, central memory and regulatory T cell samples underwent deep immunoSEQ sequencing, averaging around 4 million total reads per sample. Sorted cells were lysed in RLT buffer, and RNA was extracted using DNase-treated RNeasy Micro or Mini kits according to cell number. Each cell subset was processed separately to prevent cross-contamination, with patient and healthy donor samples processed together. The immunoSEQ multiplex PCR was used to amplify TCRB sequences from cDNA, yielding 87-bp fragments that span the CDR3 region. Amplicons were sequenced on the Illumina HiSeq platform. In the source study's methods: Synthetic template baselines were used to correct PCR bias computationally, reads within Hamming distance 2 were collapsed together, and singletons that could not be merged were discarded. Reads were aligned against IMGT to assign V, D and J genes, CDR3 length and insertions or deletions at six rearrangement sites. Clonotype counts were normalized to sorted cell number within each subset before computing true diversity and Gini coefficients with the tcR R package. The overlap coefficient, calculated on TCRB nucleotide sequences, was used to measure repertoire sharing. Out-of-frame TCRB sequences from naive cells were analyzed as a proxy for the pre-selection repertoire. TCRdb took over this immuneACCESS table, retaining in-frame rearrangements with V and J assigned. Such tables are incomplete; in checked studies, under half of the missing clones stem from an unresolved V gene, and the remainder is unexplained. V and J calls and clone size are given by that table; D and trimming were obtained from the DNA. The sample yields hundreds of thousands of clones; over 11% were counted once. The ten largest account for roughly 0.033% of the sample.

The receptor's source is a man aged 25 to 40 in good health. Sequencing was done on a sample of naive CD4+ T cells from blood. The cell subset or site tag for this specimen amounts to: true naive CD4+ T cells.

The nucleotide sequence is given as TGTGCCAGCAGTGAAGGGACAGGGGCTGAGCAGTTCTTC. Its coded protein is CASSEGTGAEQFF. The V and J segments used are TRBV25-1 and TRBJ2-1; 10 of the junction bases match TRBD1. CDR1 and CDR2 (MGHDK, SYGVNS) derive from the germline V gene. The junction shows trimming of 2 bases on V and 9 bases on J, and the gene matches do not reach 1 base of it. The CDR3 goes from the cysteine to the phenylalanine over 13 residues. The CDR3 DNA has 39 bases and is translated from base 1.